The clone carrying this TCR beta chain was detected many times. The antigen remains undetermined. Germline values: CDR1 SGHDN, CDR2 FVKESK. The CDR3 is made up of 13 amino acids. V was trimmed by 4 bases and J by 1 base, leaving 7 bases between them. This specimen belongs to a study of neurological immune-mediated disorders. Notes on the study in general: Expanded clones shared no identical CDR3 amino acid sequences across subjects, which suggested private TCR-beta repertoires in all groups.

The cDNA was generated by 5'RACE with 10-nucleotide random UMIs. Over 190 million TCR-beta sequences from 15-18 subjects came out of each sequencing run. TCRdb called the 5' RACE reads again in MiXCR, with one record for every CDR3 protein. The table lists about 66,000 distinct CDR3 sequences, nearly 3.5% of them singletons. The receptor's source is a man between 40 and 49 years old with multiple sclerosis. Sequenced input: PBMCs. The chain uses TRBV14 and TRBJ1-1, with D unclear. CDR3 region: CASSPYSNTEAFF. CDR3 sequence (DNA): TGTGCCAGCAGCCCCTATTCGAACACTGAAGCTTTCTTT.